This passage covers 6 T cell receptor beta chains from one sample sequenced in a study of cytomegalovirus exposure and HLA in healthy donors (dated by TCRdb to between 2016 and 2019). Libraries were constructed by the immunoSEQ multiplex PCR assay. A mixture of 60 forward primers for TCR Vbeta segments and 13 reverse primers for TCR Jbeta segments was used in the multiplex PCR. Held by TCRdb, this immuneACCESS table contains in-frame sequences only and omits some clones. Under half of the omission traces to an unresolved V gene where checked; the cause of the rest is unknown. The sample table shows about 100,000 clones, and roughly 76% are seen once. Under 20% of the sample rests with the top ten. The sequenced sample was PBMCs. The receptors stem from a woman aged 55-69 years in good health and CMV-seropositive.

This clone was counted between two and nine times. This rearrangement joins TRBV6-5 to TRBJ2-7, with 13 nucleotides matching TRBD2. Trimming at V came to 4 bases and at J to 2 bases, leaving 5 bases not matched to a gene. This CDR3 has 16 residues. CDR1 MNHEY and CDR2 SVGAGI come from the germline V gene. CDR3 sequence: CASSWTSGRITYEQYF. The CDR3 DNA reads TGTGCCAGCAGTTGGACTAGCGGGAGAATTACCTACGAGCAGTACTTC.

Written as DNA, the CDR3 is TGTGCCAGCAGCTCATCGGGAGCCTACTACGAGCAGTACTTC. Translation: CASSSSGAYYEQYF. V and J are TRBV7-9 and TRBJ2-7; the D gene is possibly TRBD2 (6 bases). Looked up from germline, CDR1 is SEHNR and CDR2 is FQNEAQ (reference sequence). V lost 4 bases and J 3 bases, leaving 13 bases between the germline ends. CDR3 length equals 14 residues. The full variable domain, with the rest looked up from reference TRBV7-9 and TRBJ2-7, is DTGVSQNPRHKITKRGQNVTFRCDPISEHNRLYWYRQTLGQGPEFLTYFQNEAQLEKSRLLSDRFSAERPKGSFSTLEIQRTEQGDSAMYLCASSSSGAYYEQYFGPGTRLTVT.

The chain uses TRBV9 and TRBJ2-2; D remains unclear. V gave up 3 bases and J gave up 4 bases, with 10 bases separating them. The germline V gene has CDR1 SGDLS and CDR2 YYNGEE. The CDR3 runs 14 residues. The CDR3 is CASSGGWATGELFF. The CDR3 DNA sequence: TGTGCCAGCAGCGGTGGTTGGGCCACCGGGGAGCTGTTTTTT.

The V call is TRBV28, the J call TRBJ2-5; 14 bases map to TRBD2. Germline V gene data show CDR1 as MDHEN and CDR2 as SYDVKM. The CDR3 covers 16 residues. V was clipped by 7 bases and J by 2 bases; unmatched bases: 6. Here the CDR3 reads CASMGLAGEKQETQYF. The CDR3 region has the DNA TGTGCCAGCATGGGACTAGCGGGAGAGAAACAAGAGACCCAGTACTTC.

The V gene is TRBV28, the J gene TRBJ2-1; 10 bases are a match to TRBD1. The CDR3 spans 15 residues. V dropped 3 bases and J dropped 6; count of bases not matched to a gene: 5. CDR1 and CDR2 from the germline V gene are MDHEN and SYDVKM. The CDR3 DNA reads TGTGCCAGCAGTTTTTTTCGGACAGGGGGCAATGAGCAGTTCTTC. Translated, it gives CASSFFRTGGNEQFF.

V and J are TRBV28 and TRBJ2-2; perhaps TRBD2 as D (6 bases). The CDR3 loop spans 14 amino acids. Looked up from germline, CDR1 is MDHEN and CDR2 is SYDVKM. In nucleotides, the CDR3 is TGTGCAAGCTCGGTGCCGGGGGACACCGGGGAGCTGTTTTTT. Encoded protein: CASSVPGDTGELFF.